This entry lists 2 T cell receptor beta chains sequenced from one sample in a study of radiotherapy plus CTLA-4 blockade in lung cancer. TCRdb's table, derived via immunoSEQ multiplex PCR, lists solely in-frame clones and lacks some. The data hold tens of thousands of clones, with 55% to 75% observed a single time. Sequencing used peripheral blood, obtained from a patient treated with radiotherapy plus ipilimumab. Receptors originate from a human donor with non-small cell lung cancer that progressed on radiotherapy plus ipilimumab.

This rearrangement joins TRBV5-6 to TRBJ2-7; weak D call: TRBD2 (6 bases). In germline, CDR1 is SGHDT, CDR2 YYEEEE. This CDR3 spans 14 amino acids. V shed 3 bases and J shed 6 bases, with 16 bases lying between them. CDR3 amino acids: CASSSNFRDFEQYF. In DNA, the CDR3 is TGTGCCAGCAGCTCAAACTTCCGGGACTTCGAGCAGTACTTC. The whole variable domain, filled in from reference TRBV5-6 and TRBJ2-7, reads DAGVTQSPTHLIKTRGQQVTLRCSPKSGHDTVSWYQQALGQGPQFIFQYYEEEERQRGNFPDRFSGHQFPNYSSELNVNALLLGDSALYLCASSSNFRDFEQYFGPGTRLTVT.

This chain connects TRBV11-2 to TRBJ1-3; D not certain. The V and J ends lost 4 bases and 2 bases respectively, with 15 bases between them. Germline values: CDR1 SGHAT, CDR2 FQNNGV. CDR3 length equals 16 residues. The chain's CDR3 is CASSYGEGATGNTIYF. The CDR3 DNA sequence: TGTGCCAGCAGCTATGGAGAGGGTGCAACTGGAAACACCATATATTTT.